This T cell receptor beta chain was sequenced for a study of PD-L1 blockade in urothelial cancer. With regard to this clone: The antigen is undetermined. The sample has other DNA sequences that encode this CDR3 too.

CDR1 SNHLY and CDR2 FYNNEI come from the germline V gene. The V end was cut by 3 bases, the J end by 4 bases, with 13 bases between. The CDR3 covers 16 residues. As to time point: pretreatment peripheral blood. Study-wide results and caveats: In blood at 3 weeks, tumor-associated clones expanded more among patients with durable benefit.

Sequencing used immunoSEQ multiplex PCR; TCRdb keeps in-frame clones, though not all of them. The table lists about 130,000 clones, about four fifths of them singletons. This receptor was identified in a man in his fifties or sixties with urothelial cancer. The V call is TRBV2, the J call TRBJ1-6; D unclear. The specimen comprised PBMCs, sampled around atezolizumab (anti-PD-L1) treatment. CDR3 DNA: TGTGCCAGCAGTGACAGGACGGGGTTTTATAATTCACCCCTCCACTTT. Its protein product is CASSDRTGFYNSPLHF.